Listed below are T cell receptor beta chains from one sample, sequenced in a study of T-cell memory formation after mild COVID-19. TCRdb reprocessed the 5' RACE reads with MiXCR, giving one entry per CDR3 protein. This table holds roughly 100,000 distinct CDR3 sequences, around 15% found once. Sequences were obtained from PBMCs or a T cell subset sorted from them (not recorded which). The source is an adult woman who had mild COVID-19 (a few samples of this study predate the infection). Cell type and time point are not known. CDR3s include the opening cysteine and the closing phenylalanine or tryptophan. A D gene is named only where the DNA matches it firmly. For some rows the clone size is stated as once, few or many, or as a class when expanded; others skip it.

NA	TRBV3-1	NA	TRBJ1-2	CASAGTNHYGYTF	TGTGCCAGCGCCGGGACTAACCACTATGGCTACACCTTC
TRBD1	TRBV7-8	NA	TRBJ1-1	CASSWDSNTEAFF	TGTGCCAGCAGCTGGGACAGCAACACTGAAGCTTTCTTT
NA	TRBV14	few	TRBJ2-2	CASSQVWGAGELFF	TGTGCCAGCAGCCAAGTGTGGGGAGCCGGGGAGCTGTTTTTT
TRBD1	TRBV5-4	few	TRBJ2-1	CASSPSRDRSYNEQFF	TGTGCCAGCAGCCCGTCCCGGGACAGATCCTACAATGAGCAGTTCTTC
TRBD1	TRBV29-1	NA	TRBJ1-2	CSVGGTGVPYGYTF	TGCAGCGTTGGTGGGACAGGGGTCCCCTATGGCTACACCTTC
NA	TRBV10-3	NA	TRBJ2-7	CAISLVADGPKSYEQYF	TGTGCCATCAGCCTTGTGGCGGACGGTCCCAAATCATACGAGCAGTACTTC
NA	TRBV15	NA	TRBJ1-4	CATSRDYPGSEKLFF	TGTGCCACCAGCAGAGATTACCCGGGATCCGAAAAACTGTTTTTT
TRBD2	TRBV20-1	few	TRBJ2-1	CSARDPERGENNEQFF	TGCAGTGCTAGAGATCCTGAGCGGGGGGAAAACAATGAGCAGTTCTTC
NA	TRBV6-2/TRBV6-3	few	TRBJ1-5	CASSSYGQPQHF	TGTGCCAGCAGTTCGTATGGTCAGCCCCAGCATTTT
TRBD2	TRBV24-1	NA	TRBJ2-3	CATSGLGSGSTDTQYF	TGTGCCACCAGTGGTCTCGGTAGCGGGAGCACAGATACGCAGTATTTT
TRBD2	TRBV20-1	NA	TRBJ2-3	CSAREPSGGAGTDTQYF	TGCAGTGCTAGAGAGCCTAGCGGGGGGGCAGGCACAGATACGCAGTATTTT
NA	TRBV5-6	NA	TRBJ2-7	CASNPGWAGEQYF	TGTGCCAGCAACCCCGGATGGGCCGGCGAGCAGTACTTC
NA	TRBV30	NA	TRBJ2-7	CAWSVDRTYEQYF	TGTGCCTGGAGTGTAGACAGGACCTACGAGCAGTACTTC
TRBD1	TRBV30	NA	TRBJ2-7	CAWSVLTGPYEQYF	TGTGCCTGGAGTGTACTGACAGGGCCCTACGAGCAGTACTTC
NA	TRBV7-2	NA	TRBJ2-7	CASSLAFGNEQYF	TGTGCCAGCAGCTTAGCGTTCGGTAACGAGCAGTACTTC
TRBD2	TRBV12-3/TRBV12-4	few	TRBJ2-5	CASSSTSGGAPRQETQYF	TGTGCCAGCAGCTCAACTAGCGGGGGGGCCCCCCGACAAGAGACCCAGTACTTC
NA	TRBV7-6	few	TRBJ2-7	CASSLGDSYEQYF	TGTGCCAGCAGCTTAGGGGATTCCTACGAGCAGTACTTC
NA	TRBV12-3/TRBV12-4	few	TRBJ1-5	CASSYAGGGPQHF	TGTGCCAGCAGTTATGCAGGCGGCGGACCCCAGCATTTT
TRBD2	TRBV4-1	few	TRBJ2-1	CASSQDSSGGAVGDEQFF	TGCGCCAGCAGCCAAGACTCTAGCGGGGGGGCGGTAGGGGATGAGCAGTTCTTC
NA	TRBV7-6	few	TRBJ1-2	CASSLRDTAGRGYTF	TGTGCCAGCAGCTTGCGGGACACCGCGGGTCGAGGCTACACCTTC
NA	TRBV7-9	many	TRBJ2-1	CASLSSGSSYNEQFF	TGTGCCAGCCTCTCCAGCGGAAGCTCCTACAATGAGCAGTTCTTC
NA	TRBV19	few	TRBJ2-3	CASRRAFMGADTDTQYF	TGTGCCAGTAGGAGGGCTTTTATGGGGGCCGACACAGATACGCAGTATTTT